This T cell receptor beta chain was profiled in a study of blood T cell repertoires in COVID-19. Background on the study: Donors in the United States, Italy and Spain gave samples during acute or convalescent COVID-19. Sources were T cells, B-cell-depleted T cells, or PBMCs; the material itself was cDNA or gDNA.

In the original processing: Amplification from reference gene primers served as the basis for estimated nucleated cell counts. Assay used: immunoSEQ multiplex PCR; TCRdb lists only in-frame clones, some missing. The DNA gave D and trimming, while V, J and clone size come from that table. The sample contains about 40,000 clones, roughly nine tenths of which appear only once. Germline V gene lookup returns CDR1 LGHDT and CDR2 YNNKEL (reference sequence). This CDR3 has 16 residues. V lost 1 base to trimming and J lost 4 bases; unmatched junction nucleotides: 6. The material sequenced was peripheral blood. The receptor was isolated from a man between 45 and 60 years old in a cohort sampled during active COVID-19. V is TRBV3-1 (or the pseudogene TRBV3-2) and J is TRBJ2-1; 8 positions match TRBD2. CDR3 sequence (DNA): TGTGCCAGCAGCCAAGGGGAACTAGCGGCATACAATGAGCAGTTCTTC. Its translation is CASSQGELAAYNEQFF.